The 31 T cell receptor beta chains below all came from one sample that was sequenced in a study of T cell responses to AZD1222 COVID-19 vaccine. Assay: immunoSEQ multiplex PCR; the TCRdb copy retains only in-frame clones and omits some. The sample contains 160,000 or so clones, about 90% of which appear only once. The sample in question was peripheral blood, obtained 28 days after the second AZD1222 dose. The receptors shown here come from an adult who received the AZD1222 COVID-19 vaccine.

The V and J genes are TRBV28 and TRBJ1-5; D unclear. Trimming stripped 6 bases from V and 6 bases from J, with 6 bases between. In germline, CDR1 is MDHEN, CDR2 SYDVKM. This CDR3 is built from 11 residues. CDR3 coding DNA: TGTGCCAGCAGCCGGCGTCAGCCCCAGCATTTT. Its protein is CASSRRQPQHF.

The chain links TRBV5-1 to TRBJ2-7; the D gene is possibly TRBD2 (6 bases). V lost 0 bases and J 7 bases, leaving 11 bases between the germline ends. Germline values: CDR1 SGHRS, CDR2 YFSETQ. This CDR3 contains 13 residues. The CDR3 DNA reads TGCGCCAGCAGCTTGGAGGCGGGGAGGGAGCAGTACTTC. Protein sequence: CASSLEAGREQYF.

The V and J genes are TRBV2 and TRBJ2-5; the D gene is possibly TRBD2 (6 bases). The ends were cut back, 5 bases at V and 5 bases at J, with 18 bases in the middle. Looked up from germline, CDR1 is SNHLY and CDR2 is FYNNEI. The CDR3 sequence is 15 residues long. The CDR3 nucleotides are TGTGCCAGCAGTCGTCTCGGGGGTACAATGGAGACCCAGTACTTC. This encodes CASSRLGGTMETQYF.

Written as DNA, the CDR3 is TGTGCCAGCTTGGGGCAGGGGCTAGGTGAGCAGTTCTTC. Translating it yields CASLGQGLGEQFF. This rearrangement joins TRBV12-3 or TRBV12-4 to TRBJ2-1; a possible D gene is TRBD1 (6 bases). The CDR3 contains 13 residues. Trimming removed 8 bases at V and 9 bases at J, with 17 bases between.

CDR3 amino acids: CATSDLPGCYSNQPQHF. In DNA form, the CDR3 reads TGTGCCACCAGTGATTTGCCCGGGTGCTATAGCAATCAGCCCCAGCATTTT. This rearrangement joins TRBV24-1 to TRBJ1-5; no clear D gene. The CDR3 length is 17 residues. Germline CDR1 and CDR2: KGHDR and SFDVKD. Trimming cost V 0 bases and J 0 bases, with 11 bases left between them.

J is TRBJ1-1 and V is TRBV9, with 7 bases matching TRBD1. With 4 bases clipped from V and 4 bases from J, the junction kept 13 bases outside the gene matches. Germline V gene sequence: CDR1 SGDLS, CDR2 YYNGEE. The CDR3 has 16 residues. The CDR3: CASSPSPRQGSTEAFF. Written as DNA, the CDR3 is TGTGCCAGCAGCCCCTCTCCTCGACAGGGTTCCACTGAAGCTTTCTTT. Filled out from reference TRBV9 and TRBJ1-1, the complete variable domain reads DSGVTQTPKHLITATGQRVTLRCSPRSGDLSVYWYQQSLDQGLQFLIQYYNGEERAKGNILERFSAQQFPDLHSELNLSSLELGDSALYFCASSPSPRQGSTEAFFGQGTRLTVV.

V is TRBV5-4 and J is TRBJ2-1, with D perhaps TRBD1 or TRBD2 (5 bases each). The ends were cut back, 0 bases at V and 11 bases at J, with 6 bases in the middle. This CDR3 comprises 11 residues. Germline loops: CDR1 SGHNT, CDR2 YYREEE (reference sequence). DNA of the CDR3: TGTGCCAGCAGCTTGGAGGGACAGCAGTTCTTC. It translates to CASSLEGQQFF.

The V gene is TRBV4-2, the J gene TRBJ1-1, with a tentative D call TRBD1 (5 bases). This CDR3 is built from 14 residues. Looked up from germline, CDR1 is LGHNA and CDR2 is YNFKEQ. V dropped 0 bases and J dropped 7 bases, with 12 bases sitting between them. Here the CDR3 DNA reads TGTGCCAGCAGCCAAGATTGGACAAGTCTTGAAGCTTTCTTT. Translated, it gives CASSQDWTSLEAFF.

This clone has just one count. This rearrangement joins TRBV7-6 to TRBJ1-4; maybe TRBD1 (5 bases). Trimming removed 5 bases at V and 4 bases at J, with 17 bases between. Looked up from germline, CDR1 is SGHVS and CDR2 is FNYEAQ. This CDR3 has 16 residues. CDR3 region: CASSPLRSGSNEKLFF. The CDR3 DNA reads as TGTGCCAGCAGCCCACTTCGGTCAGGGAGTAATGAAAAACTGTTTTTT. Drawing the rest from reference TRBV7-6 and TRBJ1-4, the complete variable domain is GAGVSQSPRYKVTKRGQDVALRCDPISGHVSLYWYRQALGQGPEFLTYFNYEAQQDKSGLPNDRFSAERPEGSISTLTIQRTEQRDSAMYRCASSPLRSGSNEKLFFGSGTQLSVL.

For the CDR3, the DNA is TGTGCCAGCAGCTTGGAAGGACAGGGGGGGACCGCTGAAGCTTTCTTT. Its translation is CASSLEGQGGTAEAFF. V gene TRBV5-4 combines with J gene TRBJ1-1; 10 bases map to TRBD1. Trimming removed 0 bases from V and 6 bases from J; junction bases left unmatched: 8. Germline assignment: CDR1 SGHNT and CDR2 YYREEE (reference sequence). The CDR3 extends over 16 amino acids.

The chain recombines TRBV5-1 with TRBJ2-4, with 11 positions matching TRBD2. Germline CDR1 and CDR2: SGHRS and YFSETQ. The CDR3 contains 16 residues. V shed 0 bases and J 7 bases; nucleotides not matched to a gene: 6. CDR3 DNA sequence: TGCGCCAGCAGCTTGGCCTTAGCGGGGGGGCGGAACATTCAGTACTTC. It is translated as CASSLALAGGRNIQYF.

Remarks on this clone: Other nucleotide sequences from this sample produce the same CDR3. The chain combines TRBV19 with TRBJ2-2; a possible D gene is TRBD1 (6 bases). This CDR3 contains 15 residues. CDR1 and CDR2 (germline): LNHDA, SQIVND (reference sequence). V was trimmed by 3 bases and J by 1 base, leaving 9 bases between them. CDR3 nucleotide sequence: TGTGCCAGTAGTATCAACAGGGAGAACACCGGGGAGCTGTTTTTT. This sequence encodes CASSINRENTGELFF.

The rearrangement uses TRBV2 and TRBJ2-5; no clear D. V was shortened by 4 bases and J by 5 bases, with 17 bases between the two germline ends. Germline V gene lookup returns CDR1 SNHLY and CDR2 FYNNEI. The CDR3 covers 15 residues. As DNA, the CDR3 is TGTGCCAGCAGTGGATGGAGCGCATTGATGGAGACCCAGTACTTC. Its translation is CASSGWSALMETQYF.

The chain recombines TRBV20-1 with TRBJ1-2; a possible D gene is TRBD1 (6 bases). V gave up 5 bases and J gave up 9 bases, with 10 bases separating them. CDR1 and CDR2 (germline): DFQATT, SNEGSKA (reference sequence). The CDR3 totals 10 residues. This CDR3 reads CSADRGRYTF. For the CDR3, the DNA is TGCAGTGCTGACCGGGGGCGCTACACCTTC.

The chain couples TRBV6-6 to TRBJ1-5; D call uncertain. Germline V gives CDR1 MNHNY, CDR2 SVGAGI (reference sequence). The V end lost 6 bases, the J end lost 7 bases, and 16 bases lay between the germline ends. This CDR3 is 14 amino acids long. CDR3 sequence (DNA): TGTGCCAGCAGCAACGAGGGAACGGGGCAGCCCCAGCATTTT. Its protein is CASSNEGTGQPQHF.

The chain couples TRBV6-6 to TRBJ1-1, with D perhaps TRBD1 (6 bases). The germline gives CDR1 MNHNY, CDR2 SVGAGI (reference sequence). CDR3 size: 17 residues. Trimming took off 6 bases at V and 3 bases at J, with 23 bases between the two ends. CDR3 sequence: CASSRYGYRVDDTEAFF. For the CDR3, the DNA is TGTGCCAGCAGCCGATACGGGTACAGGGTCGATGACACTGAAGCTTTCTTT.

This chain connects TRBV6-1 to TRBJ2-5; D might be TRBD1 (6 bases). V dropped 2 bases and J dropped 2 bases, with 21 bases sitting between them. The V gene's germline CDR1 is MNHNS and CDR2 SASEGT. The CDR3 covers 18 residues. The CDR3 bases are TGTGCCAGCAGTGAATTCCTTATGTGGGGGCGGACTCAAGAGACCCAGTACTTC. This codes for CASSEFLMWGRTQETQYF.

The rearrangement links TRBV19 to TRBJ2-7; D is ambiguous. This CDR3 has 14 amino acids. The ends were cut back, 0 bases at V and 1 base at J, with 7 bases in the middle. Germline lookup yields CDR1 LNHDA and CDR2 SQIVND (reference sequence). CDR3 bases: TGTGCCAGTAGTATAGATGAGTTATCCTACGAGCAGTACTTC. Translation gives CASSIDELSYEQYF. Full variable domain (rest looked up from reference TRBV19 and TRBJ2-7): DGGITQSPKYLFRKEGQNVTLSCEQNLNHDAMYWYRQDPGQGLRLIYYSQIVNDFQKGDIAEGYSVSREKKESFPLTVTSAQKNPTAFYLCASSIDELSYEQYFGPGTRLTVT.

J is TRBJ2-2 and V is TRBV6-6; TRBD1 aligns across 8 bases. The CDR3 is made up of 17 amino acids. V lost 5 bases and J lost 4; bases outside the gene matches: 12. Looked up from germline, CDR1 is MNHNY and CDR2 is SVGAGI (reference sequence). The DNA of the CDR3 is TGTGCCAGCAGTCCCTTATCAGGGGGCTATGGCACCGGGGAGCTGTTTTTT. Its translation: CASSPLSGGYGTGELFF.

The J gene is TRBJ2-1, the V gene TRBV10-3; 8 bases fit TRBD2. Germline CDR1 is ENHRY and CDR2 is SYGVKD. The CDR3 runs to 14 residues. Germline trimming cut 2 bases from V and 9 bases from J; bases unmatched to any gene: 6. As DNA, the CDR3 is TGTGCCATCAGTGAGACGGGACTAGAGGGTGAGCAGTTCTTC. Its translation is CAISETGLEGEQFF.

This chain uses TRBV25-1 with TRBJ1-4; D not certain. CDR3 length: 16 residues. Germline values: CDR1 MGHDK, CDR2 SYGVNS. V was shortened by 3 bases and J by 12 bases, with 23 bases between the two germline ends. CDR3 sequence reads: CASSDPDDLIPPELFF. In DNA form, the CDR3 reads TGTGCCAGCAGTGATCCGGACGACCTCATTCCGCCTGAACTGTTTTTT. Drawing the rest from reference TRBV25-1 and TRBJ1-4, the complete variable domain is EADIYQTPRYLVIGTGKKITLECSQTMGHDKMYWYQQDPGMELHLIHYSYGVNSTEKGDLSSESTVSRIRTEHFPLTLESARPSHTSQYLCASSDPDDLIPPELFFGSGTQLSVL.

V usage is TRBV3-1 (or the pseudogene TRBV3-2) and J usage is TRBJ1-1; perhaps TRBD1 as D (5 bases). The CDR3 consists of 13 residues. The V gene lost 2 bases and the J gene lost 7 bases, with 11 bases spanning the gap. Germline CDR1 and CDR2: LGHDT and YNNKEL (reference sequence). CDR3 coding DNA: TGTGCCAGCAGCCAACCCGGGGGGAATGAAGCTTTCTTT. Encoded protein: CASSQPGGNEAFF.

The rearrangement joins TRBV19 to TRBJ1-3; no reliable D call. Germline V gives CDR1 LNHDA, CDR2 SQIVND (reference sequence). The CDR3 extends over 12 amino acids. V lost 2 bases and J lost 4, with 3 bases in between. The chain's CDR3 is CASSIPGNTIYF. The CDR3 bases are TGTGCCAGTAGTATACCAGGAAACACCATATATTTT. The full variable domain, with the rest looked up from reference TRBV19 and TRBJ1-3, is DGGITQSPKYLFRKEGQNVTLSCEQNLNHDAMYWYRQDPGQGLRLIYYSQIVNDFQKGDIAEGYSVSREKKESFPLTVTSAQKNPTAFYLCASSIPGNTIYFGEGSWLTVV.

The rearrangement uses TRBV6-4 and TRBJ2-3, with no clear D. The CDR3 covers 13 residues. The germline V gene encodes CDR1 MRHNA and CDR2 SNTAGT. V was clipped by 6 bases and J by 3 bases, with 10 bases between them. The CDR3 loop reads CASSPGETDTQYF. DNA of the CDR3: TGTGCCAGCAGCCCTGGGGAAACAGATACGCAGTATTTT.

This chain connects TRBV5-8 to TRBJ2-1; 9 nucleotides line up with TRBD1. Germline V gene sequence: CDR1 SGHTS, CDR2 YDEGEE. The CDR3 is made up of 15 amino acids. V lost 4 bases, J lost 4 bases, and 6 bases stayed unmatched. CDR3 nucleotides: TGTGCCAGCAGCCGGACAGGGGAAGGGTACAATGAGCAGTTCTTC. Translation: CASSRTGEGYNEQFF.

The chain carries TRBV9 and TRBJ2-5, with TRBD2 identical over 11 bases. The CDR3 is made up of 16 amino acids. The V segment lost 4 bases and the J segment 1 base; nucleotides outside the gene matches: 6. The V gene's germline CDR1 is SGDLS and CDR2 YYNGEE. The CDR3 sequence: CASSLEGLAVQETQYF. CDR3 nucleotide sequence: TGTGCCAGCAGCCTAGAGGGACTAGCGGTCCAAGAGACCCAGTACTTC.

The DNA for the CDR3 is TGCAGCCAAGGCAGGGGCGCTGAAGCTTTCTTT. Its translation: CSQGRGAEAFF. The rearrangement uses TRBV29-1 and TRBJ1-1; TRBD1 is a possible D gene (6 bases). The V and J ends lost 8 bases and 6 bases respectively, with 13 bases between them. This CDR3 contains 11 residues. Germline assignment: CDR1 SQVTM and CDR2 ANQGSEA.

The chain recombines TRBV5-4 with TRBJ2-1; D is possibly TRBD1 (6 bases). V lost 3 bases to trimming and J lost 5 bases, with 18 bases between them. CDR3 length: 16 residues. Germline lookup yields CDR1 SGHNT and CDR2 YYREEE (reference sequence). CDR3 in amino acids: CASSSPGQLVDNEQFF. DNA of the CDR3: TGTGCCAGCAGCTCCCCGGGACAATTGGTAGACAATGAGCAGTTCTTC.

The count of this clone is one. CDR3 protein: CASSQDRGGNEKLFF. The CDR3 nucleotides read TGTGCCAGCAGCCAAGACAGGGGCGGTAATGAAAAACTGTTTTTT. The genes are TRBV7-4 and TRBJ1-4; 8 positions agree with TRBD1. CDR1 and CDR2 from the germline V gene are SGHVT and SQSDAQ. Trimming took 5 bases from V and 4 from J; bases not matched to a gene: 6. This CDR3 is built from 15 residues.

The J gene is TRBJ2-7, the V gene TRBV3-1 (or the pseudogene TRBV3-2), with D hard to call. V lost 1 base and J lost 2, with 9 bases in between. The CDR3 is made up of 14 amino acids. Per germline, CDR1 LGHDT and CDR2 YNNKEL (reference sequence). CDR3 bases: TGTGCCAGCAGCCAAGTAAGCAGAACCTACGAGCAGTACTTC. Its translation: CASSQVSRTYEQYF.

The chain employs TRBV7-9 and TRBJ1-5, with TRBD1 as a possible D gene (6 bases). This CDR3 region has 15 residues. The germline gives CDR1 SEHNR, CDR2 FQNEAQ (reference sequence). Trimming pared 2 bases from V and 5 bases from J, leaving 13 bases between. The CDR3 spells CASSLTEGGHQPQHF. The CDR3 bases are TGTGCCAGCAGCTTAACGGAAGGGGGGCATCAGCCCCAGCATTTT.